These 32 T cell receptor beta chains originate from one sample sequenced in a study of PD-L1 blockade in urothelial cancer. Assay used: immunoSEQ multiplex PCR; TCRdb lists only in-frame clones, some missing. Of roughly 87,000 clones listed, 87% are singletons. The specimen was PBMCs, collected around atezolizumab (anti-PD-L1) treatment. Every receptor here comes from a woman in her 70s with urothelial cancer.

V and J are TRBV4-2 and TRBJ2-5, with D possibly matching TRBD2 (6 bases). Trimming pared 0 bases from V and 5 bases from J, leaving 13 bases between. Germline lookup yields CDR1 LGHNA and CDR2 YNFKEQ. CDR3 length: 15 residues. In DNA, the CDR3 is TGTGCCAGCAGCCAAGAACGGGGGAGGAGGGAGACCCAGTACTTC. This gives the protein CASSQERGRRETQYF.

The V call is TRBV29-1, the J call TRBJ2-5, with D perhaps TRBD1 (5 bases). The CDR3 is 12 amino acids. V dropped 4 bases and J dropped 5 bases, with 11 bases sitting between them. Germline values: CDR1 SQVTM, CDR2 ANQGSEA. CDR3 loop: CSVVRGWETQYF. CDR3 DNA: TGCAGCGTTGTAAGGGGTTGGGAGACCCAGTACTTC.

The chain combines TRBV7-9 with TRBJ2-1; TRBD1 agrees at 7 bases. The CDR3 is 15 residues long. V trimming: 5 bases; J trimming: 0 bases; junction bases outside the gene matches: 4. Germline CDR1 SEHNR, CDR2 FQNEAQ (reference sequence). The CDR3 here is CASSPRGSSYNEQFF. Here the CDR3 DNA reads TGTGCCAGCAGCCCCAGGGGGAGCTCCTACAATGAGCAGTTCTTC.

This chain joins TRBV6-1 and TRBJ2-1, with D unclear. Between the trimmed V and J ends, which lost 2 bases and 5 bases, there was a span of 22 bases. Germline-derived CDR1 and CDR2 are MNHNS and SASEGT. This CDR3 has 18 residues. The CDR3 spells CASSESTHPRQAHNEQFF. CDR3 nucleotide sequence: TGTGCCAGCAGTGAATCGACCCATCCCAGGCAGGCTCACAATGAGCAGTTCTTC.

The V gene is TRBV6-5, the J gene TRBJ1-2; the D gene is possibly TRBD1 (5 bases). CDR3 length: 15 amino acids. Germline V gene data show CDR1 as MNHEY and CDR2 as SVGAGI. With 2 bases removed from V and 4 bases from J, the gap between germline ends came to 14 bases. For the CDR3, the DNA is TGTGCCAGCAGTTACGGGGGGAAAGGGCTCTATGGCTACACCTTC. Its protein product is CASSYGGKGLYGYTF.

The chain links TRBV19 to TRBJ1-1, with no clear D. The V end was cut by 5 bases, the J end by 2 bases, with 9 bases between. Germline V lookup: CDR1 LNHDA, CDR2 SQIVND (reference sequence). CDR3 length equals 13 residues. The DNA for the CDR3 is TGTGCCAGTAGTTACCCGGGAAACACTGAAGCTTTCTTT. It yields the protein CASSYPGNTEAFF. The variable domain in full, completed from reference TRBV19 and TRBJ1-1, reads DGGITQSPKYLFRKEGQNVTLSCEQNLNHDAMYWYRQDPGQGLRLIYYSQIVNDFQKGDIAEGYSVSREKKESFPLTVTSAQKNPTAFYLCASSYPGNTEAFFGQGTRLTVV.

The chain uses TRBV19 and TRBJ1-6, with 7 bases matching TRBD1. J lost 11 bases, V lost 3 bases, and 10 bases had no gene match. The CDR3 sequence is 15 residues long. Per germline, CDR1 LNHDA and CDR2 SQIVND (reference sequence). This CDR3 reads CASSMYGQESPPLHF. The CDR3 nucleotides are TGTGCCAGTAGTATGTACGGACAGGAGTCCCCACCCCTCCACTTT.

This clone has just a few counts. Different DNA sequences within this sample yield the same CDR3. This chain joins TRBV5-1 and TRBJ2-3; 7 bases map to TRBD1. CDR3 length: 16 residues. From germline, CDR1 is SGHRS and CDR2 YFSETQ. Trimming at V came to 0 bases and at J to 1 base, leaving 5 bases not matched to a gene. The CDR3 DNA is TGCGCCAGCAGCTTGGGAACAGGGGTAGGCACAGATACGCAGTATTTT. Translating gives CASSLGTGVGTDTQYF.

The J gene is TRBJ1-2, the V gene TRBV7-2; TRBD1 agrees at 7 bases. Germline loops: CDR1 SGHTA, CDR2 FQGNSA. V gave up 10 bases and J gave up 4 bases; unmatched junction bases: 15. This CDR3 contains 15 residues. CDR3 nucleotides: TGTGCCATCGACTCCCGGGACAGACCGTTCTATGGCTACACCTTC. Its protein is CAIDSRDRPFYGYTF. Full variable domain (outside the CDR3, taken from reference TRBV7-2 and TRBJ1-2): GAGVSQSPSNKVTEKGKDVELRCDPISGHTALYWYRQSLGQGLEFLIYFQGNSAPDKSGLPSDRFSAERTGGSVSTLTIQRTQQEDSAVYLCAIDSRDRPFYGYTFGSGTRLTVV.

This chain links TRBV19 with TRBJ2-2; no reliable D call. With 1 base removed from V and 8 bases from J, the gap between germline ends came to 2 bases. This CDR3 spans 11 amino acids. Germline V lookup: CDR1 LNHDA, CDR2 SQIVND (reference sequence). This CDR3 is CASSIAGELFF. In DNA, the CDR3 is TGTGCCAGTAGTATAGCTGGGGAGCTGTTTTTT.

The rearrangement joins TRBV15 to TRBJ2-1; D is possibly TRBD2 (5 bases). V was trimmed by 5 bases and J by 8 bases, leaving 19 bases between them. The CDR3 runs to 15 residues. CDR1 is LNHNV, CDR2 YYDKDF, per germline (reference sequence). The CDR3 DNA sequence: TGTGCCACCAGCTTGACGTCTAGCCGGTCGGATGAGCAGTTCTTC. It yields the protein CATSLTSSRSDEQFF.

The chain is built from TRBV2 and TRBJ2-7; no definite D call. The V gene lost 10 bases and the J gene lost 2 bases, with 15 bases spanning the gap. CDR1 is SNHLY and CDR2 is FYNNEI in the germline V gene. The length of the CDR3 is 13 residues. CDR3 DNA sequence: TGTGCCACTTACCTTCCAGGCACCTACGAGCAGTACTTC. It encodes CATYLPGTYEQYF.

The rearrangement joins TRBV4-3 to TRBJ2-1; 12 nucleotides align to TRBD2. CDR3 length: 15 residues. In germline, CDR1 is LGHNA, CDR2 YSLEER. The J segment lost 9 bases and the V segment lost 2 bases, leaving 5 bases of the junction unmatched. The CDR3 loop is CASSQLAGGPSEQFF. The CDR3 DNA follows: TGCGCCAGCAGCCAACTAGCGGGGGGGCCCTCTGAGCAGTTCTTC.

This clone was seen more than once but under ten times. CDR3 bases: TGCGCCAGCAGCCAAGACAGTTGGACTAGCACTGAAGCTTTCTTT. It yields the protein CASSQDSWTSTEAFF. The rearrangement uses TRBV4-1 and TRBJ1-1; D gene uncertain. V shed 0 bases and J shed 4 bases, with 12 bases lying between them. CDR1 and CDR2 from the germline V gene are MGHRA and YSYEKL. The CDR3 runs to 15 residues.

V and J are TRBV7-9 and TRBJ2-5, with a weak D call TRBD2 (5 bases). V gave up 3 bases and J gave up 4 bases, with 9 bases separating them. This CDR3 region has 13 residues. Germline V gives CDR1 SEHNR, CDR2 FQNEAQ (reference sequence). CDR3 nucleotides: TGTGCCAGCAGCTTCGGACTTCTAGAGACCCAGTACTTC. Translation gives CASSFGLLETQYF.

The rearrangement links TRBV7-8 to TRBJ1-1; no clear D. The CDR3 contains 12 residues. V lost 5 bases, J lost 3 bases, and 7 bases lay in between. Germline V gene sequence: CDR1 SGHVS, CDR2 FQNEAQ. The CDR3: CASSPLYTEAFF. In DNA, the CDR3 is TGTGCCAGCAGCCCCTTATACACTGAAGCTTTCTTT.

The chain carries TRBV4-3 and TRBJ2-7, with 11 bases that match TRBD1. V shed 3 bases, J shed 6 bases, and the junction held 7 bases outside the gene matches. CDR3 size: 15 residues. Per the germline V gene, CDR1 is LGHNA and CDR2 is YSLEER. The CDR3 coding sequence is TGCGCCAGCAGCCAGAGTTTCGGACAGGGGGCCGAGCAGTACTTC. Protein product: CASSQSFGQGAEQYF.

The chain couples TRBV2 to TRBJ2-3; 7 nucleotides agree with TRBD2. V lost 2 bases to trimming and J lost 2 bases; unmatched junction nucleotides: 4. The CDR3 runs 15 residues. From germline, CDR1 is SNHLY and CDR2 FYNNEI. Here the CDR3 reads CASSEPGLHTDTQYF. In nucleotides, the CDR3 is TGTGCCAGCAGTGAACCGGGACTACACACAGATACGCAGTATTTT.

This chain joins TRBV5-1 and TRBJ1-1; TRBD1 aligns across 8 bases. The CDR3 covers 16 residues. CDR1 SGHRS and CDR2 YFSETQ come from the germline V gene. Trimming cost V 1 base and J 4 bases; bases outside gene matches: 9. The CDR3: CASSLRSRQGSTEAFF. In DNA form, the CDR3 reads TGCGCCAGCAGCTTGAGGTCTCGACAGGGGAGCACTGAAGCTTTCTTT.

CDR3 amino acids: CASSAGTTPGFYYGYTF. Written as DNA, the CDR3 is TGTGCCAGCAGCGCCGGGACAACCCCGGGATTCTACTATGGCTACACCTTC. The chain recombines TRBV2 with TRBJ1-2; weak D call: TRBD1 (6 bases). This CDR3 is built from 17 residues. The germline V gene encodes CDR1 SNHLY and CDR2 FYNNEI. Trimming took off 6 bases at V and 3 bases at J, with 23 bases between the two ends.

The V call is TRBV7-7, the J call TRBJ2-5, with 8 bases matching TRBD2. The CDR3 is made up of 15 amino acids. The trim removed 5 bases at V and 2 bases at J, leaving 7 bases unmatched. From germline, CDR1 is SSHAT and CDR2 FNYEAQ (reference sequence). CDR3 sequence (DNA): TGTGCCAGCAGCCCCGCGGGGGGAGGACAAGAGACCCAGTACTTC. This encodes CASSPAGGGQETQYF.

V usage is TRBV18 and J usage is TRBJ1-1; 7 nucleotides match TRBD1. This CDR3 spans 19 amino acids. Germline V CDR1 and CDR2: KGHSH, LQKENI. The V segment lost 6 bases and the J segment 3 bases; nucleotides outside the gene matches: 22. The DNA of the CDR3 is TGTGCCAGCTCGCCGAGCGCCGGGACAGATTTCCTTTGGGACACTGAAGCTTTCTTT. Translated: CASSPSAGTDFLWDTEAFF.

The V call is TRBV7-2, the J call TRBJ1-4, with D perhaps matching TRBD1 (6 bases). V was clipped by 1 base and J by 2 bases, with 11 bases between them. The CDR3 is 16 residues long. Per the germline V gene, CDR1 is SGHTA and CDR2 is FQGNSA. This chain's CDR3 is CASSLGGGGTNEKLFF. CDR3 sequence (DNA): TGTGCCAGCAGCTTAGGGGGGGGCGGCACTAATGAAAAACTGTTTTTT.

This clone was seen only once. The chain uses TRBV30 and TRBJ2-1, with 7 positions matching TRBD2. J gave up 8 bases and V 3 bases, and 1 base lay outside the gene matches. Germline V gene lookup returns CDR1 GTSNPN and CDR2 SVGIG (reference sequence). CDR3 size: 11 residues. CDR3 in amino acids: CAWSGLDEQFF. DNA for the CDR3: TGTGCCTGGAGCGGACTAGATGAGCAGTTCTTC.

The chain links TRBV6-1 to TRBJ2-7; possible D gene TRBD2, 5 bases. CDR1 and CDR2 (germline): MNHNS, SASEGT. The CDR3 spans 11 residues. Deletions cut 6 bases from V and 5 bases from J, with 8 bases between. As DNA, the CDR3 is TGTGCCAGCAGGCGGGCAGACGAGCAGTACTTC. Its protein is CASRRADEQYF.

This rearrangement joins TRBV30 to TRBJ1-2; D is possibly TRBD1 (6 bases). CDR1 is GTSNPN, CDR2 SVGIG, per germline (reference sequence). Between the trimmed V and J ends, which lost 1 base and 1 base, there was a span of 10 bases. CDR3 length: 14 residues. CDR3 coding DNA: TGTGCCTGGAGTGAGGACAGTCTTAACTATGGCTACACCTTC. Translating gives CAWSEDSLNYGYTF.

The chain is built from TRBV27 and TRBJ2-1, with 11 bases fitting TRBD2. There are 17 residues in the CDR3. Germline V gene lookup returns CDR1 MNHEY and CDR2 SMNVEV (reference sequence). J gave up 3 bases and V 2 bases, and 6 bases lay outside the gene matches. This chain's CDR3 is CASSLVPSGGSYNEQFF. The CDR3 DNA reads as TGTGCCAGCAGTTTAGTCCCTAGCGGGGGGAGCTACAATGAGCAGTTCTTC.

The chain joins TRBV9 to TRBJ1-2; 7 nucleotides line up with TRBD1. Unmatched junction bases numbered 6, after V lost 0 bases and J lost 4 bases. Germline CDR1 and CDR2: SGDLS and YYNGEE. CDR3 size: 15 residues. CDR3 amino acids: CASSVGTGKGYGYTF. The CDR3 DNA follows: TGTGCCAGCAGCGTAGGGACAGGAAAGGGCTATGGCTACACCTTC.

V and J are TRBV19 and TRBJ2-7; 8 bases align to TRBD1. V shed 6 bases and J 6 bases; nucleotides not matched to a gene: 13. CDR3 length equals 15 residues. Germline V lookup: CDR1 LNHDA, CDR2 SQIVND (reference sequence). CDR3: CASRPGQASRGEQYF. CDR3 bases: TGTGCCAGTAGGCCGGGACAGGCGTCACGGGGCGAGCAGTACTTC.

V usage is TRBV5-4 and J usage is TRBJ2-5, with a possible D match to TRBD2 (7 bases). The CDR3 runs to 16 residues. The V gene's germline CDR1 is SGHNT and CDR2 YYREEE (reference sequence). V shed 0 bases and J shed 1 base, with 13 bases lying between them. The chain's CDR3 is CASSLAGGGPQETQYF. The CDR3 nucleotides are TGTGCCAGCAGCTTGGCTGGCGGGGGCCCCCAAGAGACCCAGTACTTC. Looking up the rest from reference TRBV5-4 and TRBJ2-5 gives the full variable domain: ETGVTQSPTHLIKTRGQQVTLRCSSQSGHNTVSWYQQALGQGPQFIFQYYREEENGRGNFPPRFSGLQFPNYSSELNVNALELDDSALYLCASSLAGGGPQETQYFGPGTRLLVL.

This clone showed up just a few times. The chain joins TRBV7-8 to TRBJ2-3, with 7 positions matching TRBD2. The CDR3 is 15 amino acids. V lost 3 bases, J lost 5 bases, and 8 bases stayed unmatched. CDR1 and CDR2 from the germline V gene are SGHVS and FQNEAQ. The chain's CDR3 is CASSFGGRGVDTQYF. In DNA, the CDR3 is TGTGCCAGCAGCTTTGGCGGGAGAGGGGTAGATACGCAGTATTTT.

The genes are TRBV28 and TRBJ2-2, with D possibly matching TRBD1 (7 bases). Germline-derived CDR1 and CDR2 are MDHEN and SYDVKM. V lost 8 bases to trimming and J lost 4 bases, with 14 bases between them. The CDR3 runs to 14 residues. CDR3 residues: CASLGGGVTGELFF. The CDR3 DNA reads TGTGCCAGCCTTGGAGGGGGCGTCACCGGGGAGCTGTTTTTT.